These 7 T cell receptor beta chains came from one sample sequenced in a study of T-cell memory formation after mild COVID-19. MiXCR, applied by TCRdb to the 5' RACE reads, yields one record per CDR3 protein. In the table there are under 60,000 distinct CDR3 sequences, approximately 9.1% of which are singletons. The sequencing input was PBMCs or a T cell subset sorted from them (not recorded which). The receptors originated from an adult woman who had mild COVID-19 (a few samples of this study predate the infection). Cell type and time point are not known.

To note about this clonotype: A much larger clone differs by one base, so this may be a read error. V is TRBV11-2 and J is TRBJ2-2, with 9 bases aligning to TRBD1. The CDR3 has 17 amino acids. The V gene end was trimmed by 4 bases and the J gene end by 5 bases; junction bases not matched to a gene: 11. Germline assignment: CDR1 SGHAT and CDR2 FQNNGV. CDR3 DNA sequence: TGTGCCAGCAGCTCTTCACAGGGGGCCAATTGGACCGGGGAGCTGTTTTTT. This sequence encodes CASSSSQGANWTGELFF.

This clonotype has a handful of counts. The chain couples TRBV20-1 to TRBJ2-7; D might be TRBD2 (5 bases). The germline V and J ends were trimmed by 0 bases and 6 bases, with 24 bases remaining between them. CDR1 DFQATT and CDR2 SNEGSKA come from the germline V gene (reference sequence). This CDR3 has 17 amino acids. As DNA, the CDR3 is TGCAGTGCTAGAGACCGATCGCGGACGGGTCGCGGGCTCGAGCAGTACTTC. Protein: CSARDRSRTGRGLEQYF.

V is TRBV11-2 and J is TRBJ1-6; no definite D call. In germline, CDR1 is SGHAT, CDR2 FQNNGV. CDR3 length: 14 residues. Between the trimmed V and J ends, which lost 1 base and 0 bases, there was a span of 1 base. The CDR3 DNA follows: TGTGCCAGCAGCTTAGTCTCCTATAATTCACCCCTCCACTTT. Protein sequence: CASSLVSYNSPLHF.

The chain combines TRBV20-1 with TRBJ2-3; TRBD1 aligns across 8 bases. Germline V lookup: CDR1 DFQATT, CDR2 SNEGSKA (reference sequence). The ends lost 5 bases at V and 6 bases at J; junction bases unmatched: 7. The CDR3 extends over 13 amino acids. This CDR3 is CSAPDRGLDTQYF. CDR3 nucleotide sequence: TGCAGTGCTCCCGACAGGGGACTGGATACGCAGTATTTT.

The chain uses TRBV7-2 and TRBJ2-3; perhaps TRBD2 as D (6 bases). The CDR3 is 16 residues long. Germline loops: CDR1 SGHTA, CDR2 FQGNSA. V lost 5 bases and J 2 bases, leaving 17 bases between the germline ends. CDR3 residues: CASSAQLAALTDTQYF. The CDR3 bases are TGTGCCAGCAGCGCCCAACTAGCCGCGCTCACAGATACGCAGTATTTT.

The J gene is TRBJ2-6, the V gene TRBV5-1; D not resolved. Between the trimmed V and J ends, which lost 0 bases and 0 bases, there was a span of 7 bases. The CDR3 has 16 residues. Germline CDR1 reads SGHRS; CDR2 reads YFSETQ. The chain's CDR3 is CASSLGGPSGANVLTF. As DNA, the CDR3 is TGCGCCAGCAGCTTGGGCGGTCCCTCTGGGGCCAACGTCCTGACTTTC.

There are a few counts of this clonotype. The DNA for the CDR3 is TGTGCCAGTAGGACAGGGTCGATGGAGACCCAGTACTTC. The encoded protein is CASRTGSMETQYF. The chain is built from TRBV19 and TRBJ2-5, with 7 bases aligning to TRBD1. The CDR3 has 13 residues. Trimming took 6 bases from V and 5 from J; bases not matched to a gene: 6. Germline CDR1 LNHDA, CDR2 SQIVND (reference sequence). The whole variable domain, remainder taken from reference TRBV19 and TRBJ2-5, is DGGITQSPKYLFRKEGQNVTLSCEQNLNHDAMYWYRQDPGQGLRLIYYSQIVNDFQKGDIAEGYSVSREKKESFPLTVTSAQKNPTAFYLCASRTGSMETQYFGPGTRLLVL.